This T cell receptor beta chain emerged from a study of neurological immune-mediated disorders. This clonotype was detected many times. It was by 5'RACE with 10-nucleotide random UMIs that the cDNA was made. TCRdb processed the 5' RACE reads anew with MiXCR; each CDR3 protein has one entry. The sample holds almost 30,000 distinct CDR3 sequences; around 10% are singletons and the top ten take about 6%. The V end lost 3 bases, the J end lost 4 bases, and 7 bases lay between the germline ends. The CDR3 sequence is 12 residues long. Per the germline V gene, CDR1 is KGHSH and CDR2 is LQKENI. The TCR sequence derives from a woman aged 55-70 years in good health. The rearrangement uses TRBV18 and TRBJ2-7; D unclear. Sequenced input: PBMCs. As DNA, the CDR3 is TGTGCCAGCTCACCCCCGTCTTACGAGCAGTACTTC. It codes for CASSPPSYEQYF.